The 22 T cell receptor beta chains below come from one sample, sequenced in a study of T cells in Graves' hyperthyroidism and ophthalmopathy. TCR beta CDR3 regions were amplified from RNA. First-round RT-PCR of the TCR CDR3 relied on the HTBI primer set. One entry per CDR3 protein results from TCRdb running MiXCR on the multiplex PCR reads. Here the sample spans nearly 750,000 distinct CDR3 sequences, 30% to 40% being singletons. The sequenced sample consisted of blood. These TCRs come from a middle-aged woman with Graves' hyperthyroidism.

The chain combines TRBV19 with TRBJ2-7, with 8 bases fitting TRBD1. Germline V gene lookup returns CDR1 LNHDA and CDR2 SQIVND (reference sequence). Germline trimming cut 9 bases from V and 3 bases from J; bases unmatched to any gene: 13. CDR3 length: 15 amino acids. The DNA for the CDR3 is TGTGCCAGCAGACCAGGGGGCGGCATGTTCTACGAGCAGTACTTC. Residues: CASRPGGGMFYEQYF.

This clonotype was observed many times. This chain uses TRBV7-2 with TRBJ1-6, with no clear D. Trimming pared 3 bases from V and 4 bases from J, leaving 16 bases between. The CDR3 consists of 17 residues. Germline loops: CDR1 SGHTA, CDR2 FQGNSA. The CDR3 region is CASSFGGRWGYNSPLHF. CDR3 nucleotides: TGTGCCAGCAGCTTTGGAGGACGGTGGGGTTATAATTCACCCCTCCACTTT.

In its sample, this clonotype was seen many times. The rearrangement joins TRBV7-6 to TRBJ1-1, with TRBD1 matching 7 bases. Germline-derived CDR1 and CDR2 are SGHVS and FNYEAQ. CDR3 size: 15 residues. J was trimmed by 3 bases and V by 5 bases; bases with no gene match: 9. The CDR3 reads CASSHGARGDTEAFF. In DNA, the CDR3 is TGTGCCAGCAGCCACGGGGCCAGGGGGGACACTGAAGCTTTCTTT. The whole variable domain, filled in from reference TRBV7-6 and TRBJ1-1, reads GAGVSQSPRYKVTKRGQDVALRCDPISGHVSLYWYRQALGQGPEFLTYFNYEAQQDKSGLPNDRFSAERPEGSISTLTIQRTEQRDSAMYRCASSHGARGDTEAFFGQGTRLTVV.

This clonotype appeared many times. V usage is TRBV12-3 or TRBV12-4 and J usage is TRBJ1-6, with TRBD1 identical over 7 bases. V was pared by 5 bases and J by 8 bases, with 6 bases of the junction left unmatched. The CDR3 totals 14 residues. The CDR3 here is CASSLTGMDSPLHF. In DNA, the CDR3 is TGTGCCAGCAGTCTGACAGGGATGGATTCACCCCTCCACTTT.

In its sample, this clonotype was seen once. The chain carries TRBV11-1 and TRBJ1-1, with D maybe TRBD1 (5 bases). Trimming cost V 1 base and J 3 bases, with 12 bases left between them. This CDR3 has 15 amino acids. The germline gives CDR1 SGHAT, CDR2 FQDESV (reference sequence). This CDR3 is CASSLGWKGYTEAFF. The CDR3 DNA reads TGTGCCAGCAGCTTAGGGTGGAAGGGGTACACTGAAGCTTTCTTT. Full variable domain (missing parts from reference TRBV11-1 and TRBJ1-1): EAEVAQSPRYKITEKSQAVAFWCDPISGHATLYWYRQILGQGPELLVQFQDESVVDDSQLPKDRFSAERLKGVDSTLKIQPAELGDSAMYLCASSLGWKGYTEAFFGQGTRLTVV.

There are many counts of this clonotype. The chain combines TRBV4-3 with TRBJ1-1, with no clear D. V lost 1 base and J lost 2, with 5 bases in between. The length of the CDR3 is 13 residues. Germline CDR1 LGHNA, CDR2 YSLEER. The CDR3 spells CASSQVRNTEAFF. The DNA of the CDR3 is TGCGCCAGCAGCCAAGTCCGTAACACTGAAGCTTTCTTT.

As concerns this clonotype: A read error may explain this, as a much larger clone is one base away. In this CDR3 the conserved last residue, phenylalanine or tryptophan, is missing, so a read error is likely. The DNA is omitted, as the CDR3 cannot be located on it reliably, and the CDR3 follows TCRdb's listing. This chain connects TRBV2 to TRBJ1-1; the D call of TRBD1 is as the table states it, not checked on the DNA. Inclusive of both ends, the CDR3 amounts to 14 amino acids. CDR1 SNHLY and CDR2 FYNNEI come from the germline V gene. This CDR3 is CASSDSFQGAVTFL.

This clonotype was detected only a few times. The V gene is TRBV2, the J gene TRBJ1-1; D is undetermined. Trimming took off 5 bases at V and 5 bases at J, with 15 bases between the two ends. The CDR3 extends over 14 amino acids. Germline CDR1 SNHLY, CDR2 FYNNEI. The CDR3 reads CASSLGLGSTEAFF. CDR3 DNA: TGTGCCAGCAGTTTAGGGTTAGGGAGTACTGAAGCTTTCTTT.

The chain joins TRBV7-2 to TRBJ2-7, with 10 bases that match TRBD1. The CDR3 length is 17 residues. Germline values: CDR1 SGHTA, CDR2 FQGNSA. Trimming cost V 5 bases and J 2 bases; bases outside gene matches: 12. CDR3 in amino acids: CASSPRQGANDPYEQYF. The CDR3 DNA reads as TGTGCCAGCAGCCCCAGACAGGGGGCGAACGATCCCTACGAGCAGTACTTC.

The chain recombines TRBV7-9 with TRBJ1-1; a weak D match, TRBD1 (6 bases). Germline CDR1 is SEHNR and CDR2 is FQNEAQ (reference sequence). The CDR3 extends over 14 amino acids. V lost 4 bases to trimming and J lost 6 bases, with 15 bases between them. The CDR3 region has the DNA TGTGCCAGCAGCTCCGGCGGGGGGGCATCTGAAGCTTTCTTT. Its protein product is CASSSGGGASEAFF. The full variable domain, its missing parts supplied by reference TRBV7-9 and TRBJ1-1, is DTGVSQNPRHKITKRGQNVTFRCDPISEHNRLYWYRQTLGQGPEFLTYFQNEAQLEKSRLLSDRFSAERPKGSFSTLEIQRTEQGDSAMYLCASSSGGGASEAFFGQGTRLTVV.

This clonotype has ten or more counts. The chain uses TRBV7-9 and TRBJ2-5, with TRBD2 matching over 14 bases. V was clipped by 5 bases and J by 4 bases; unmatched bases: 3. Germline V gene lookup returns CDR1 SEHNR and CDR2 FQNEAQ (reference sequence). The CDR3 spans 15 residues. The CDR3 region is CASSTGTSGRETQYF. Here the CDR3 DNA reads TGTGCCAGCAGCACAGGGACTAGCGGGAGAGAGACCCAGTACTTC.

This clonotype was counted many times. DNA of the CDR3: TGTGCCAGTAGTATGGGGGAGAGAAGCAATCAGCCCCAGCATTTT. It specifies CASSMGERSNQPQHF. The genes are TRBV19 and TRBJ1-5, with D possibly TRBD1 on 5 matching bases. Germline V gives CDR1 LNHDA, CDR2 SQIVND (reference sequence). This CDR3 region has 15 residues. V was trimmed by 3 bases and J by 1 base, leaving 10 bases between them.

A note on this clonotype: With a much larger clone just one base away, this may be a read error. The DNA for the CDR3 is TGTGCCAGCGGCGTAGAGACAGGCCTCCAAGAGACCCAGTACTTC. Translation gives CASGVETGLQETQYF. V is TRBV13 and J is TRBJ2-5; D is perhaps TRBD1 (6 bases). This CDR3 is 15 amino acids long. V was clipped by 8 bases and J by 1 base, with 17 bases between them. The germline V gene has CDR1 PRHDT and CDR2 FYEKMQ (reference sequence).

For this clonotype: An end of the junction does not agree with germline; a read error may underlie this. This sequence joins TRBV7-2 and TRBJ1-3, with D maybe TRBD1 (6 bases). Germline V lookup: CDR1 SGHTA, CDR2 FQGNSA. The CDR3 is 12 amino acids. CDR3 protein: CASSPSGDTVYF. The CDR3, as DNA: TGTGCCAGCAGCCCCTCCGGGGACACCGTATATTTT.

This clonotype occurred many times. A junction end diverges from the germline sequence, so it may reflect a read error. The chain joins TRBV5-1 to TRBJ2-3; maybe TRBD2 (6 bases). The CDR3 is 12 amino acids. Germline values: CDR1 SGHRS, CDR2 YFSETQ. The CDR3, as DNA: TGTGCCAGCAGCTTAGCGGCAGATACGCAGTATTTT. Translated, it gives CASSLAADTQYF.

This clonotype was seen repeatedly, ten times or more. This chain connects TRBV5-4 to TRBJ1-2, with a weak D call TRBD1 (6 bases). Germline V CDR1 and CDR2: SGHNT, YYREEE (reference sequence). There are 14 residues in the CDR3. With 4 bases removed from V and 4 bases from J, the gap between germline ends came to 14 bases. The CDR3 DNA reads as TGTGCCAGCAGCATATGGACAGCGGGCTATGGCTACACCTTC. Translation gives CASSIWTAGYGYTF.

The CDR3 DNA reads as TGTGCCAGCAGCTTAACTGCAGGTACTGAAAAACTGTTTTTT. Protein sequence: CASSLTAGTEKLFF. V is TRBV7-3 and J is TRBJ1-4; D unresolved. V shed 0 bases and J shed 7 bases, with 9 bases lying between them. The CDR3 loop spans 14 amino acids. The germline V gene encodes CDR1 SGHTA and CDR2 FQGTGA.

This clonotype has more than one count but fewer than ten. A junction end diverges from the germline sequence, so it may reflect a read error. The rearrangement joins TRBV7-9 to TRBJ2-7, with TRBD1 matching over 8 bases. Germline lookup yields CDR1 SEHNR and CDR2 FQNEAQ (reference sequence). This CDR3 has 16 amino acids. CDR3 sequence (DNA): TGCGCCAGCAGCGTGGGGCAGGACAGGGTCAAAGGGGAGCAGTACTTC. Its protein product is CASSVGQDRVKGEQYF.

The chain links TRBV25-1 to TRBJ1-2; 7 nucleotides agree with TRBD1. Germline V gene data show CDR1 as MGHDK and CDR2 as SYGVNS. The CDR3 runs to 11 residues. Trimming at V came to 11 bases and at J to 5 bases, leaving 5 bases not matched to a gene. The CDR3 DNA sequence: TGTGCCTGGGACAGAGAATATGGCTACACCTTC. The encoded protein is CAWDREYGYTF.

At least ten counts were recorded for this clonotype. V usage is TRBV7-2 and J usage is TRBJ1-6; D is unclear. CDR1 is SGHTA and CDR2 is FQGNSA in the germline V gene. The CDR3 consists of 12 residues. Trimming took 6 bases from V and 13 from J, leaving 13 bases between them. CDR3 nucleotides: TGTGCCAGCAGAATGTCTAGGCCTCCCCTCCACTTT. This sequence encodes CASRMSRPPLHF.

The rearrangement uses TRBV30 and TRBJ2-7; perhaps TRBD2 as D (6 bases). The V and J ends lost 0 bases and 2 bases respectively, with 8 bases between them. CDR1 is GTSNPN and CDR2 is SVGIG in the germline V gene (reference sequence). The CDR3 is 13 amino acids. The CDR3: CAWSVSGAYEQYF. CDR3 nucleotides: TGTGCCTGGAGTGTTTCGGGGGCCTACGAGCAGTACTTC.

This clonotype has ten or more counts. This sequence joins TRBV5-4 and TRBJ1-2; D may be TRBD1 (5 bases). Per germline, CDR1 SGHNT and CDR2 YYREEE (reference sequence). The CDR3 runs to 14 residues. V gave up 3 bases and J gave up 0 bases, with 9 bases separating them. CDR3 in amino acids: CASSSLTANYGYTF. Here the CDR3 DNA reads TGTGCCAGCAGCTCCTTGACAGCTAACTATGGCTACACCTTC.